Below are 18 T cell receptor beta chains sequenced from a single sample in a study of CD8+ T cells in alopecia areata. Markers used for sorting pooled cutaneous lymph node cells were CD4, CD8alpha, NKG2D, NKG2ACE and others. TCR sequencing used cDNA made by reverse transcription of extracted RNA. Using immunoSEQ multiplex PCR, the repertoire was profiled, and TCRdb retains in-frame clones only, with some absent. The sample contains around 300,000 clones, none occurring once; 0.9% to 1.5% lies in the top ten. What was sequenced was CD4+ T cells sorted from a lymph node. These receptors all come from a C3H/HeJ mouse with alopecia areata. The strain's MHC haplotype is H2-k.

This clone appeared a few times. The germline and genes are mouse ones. The covered CDR3 bases are TGCACCTGCAGTGCGAATGGGGAGTCTAGTCAAAAC. Translating gives CTCSANGESSQN. The entire CDR3 is CTCSANGESSQNTLYF. This chain uses TRBV1 with TRBJ2-4; maybe TRBD2 (5 bases). Read sequence stops 4 residues before the CDR3 end, and the germline J gene provides the missing end. Trimming took 3 bases from V and 0 from J, leaving 13 bases between them. In germline, CDR1 is NSQYPW, CDR2 LRSPGD (reference sequence). The CDR3 runs to 16 residues. The full variable domain, its missing parts supplied by reference TRBV1 and TRBJ2-4, is VTLLEQNPRWRLVPRGQAVNLRCILKNSQYPWMSWYQQDLQKQLQWLFTLRSPGDKEVKSLPGADYLATRVTDTELRLQVANMSQGRTLYCTCSANGESSQNTLYFGAGTRLSVL.

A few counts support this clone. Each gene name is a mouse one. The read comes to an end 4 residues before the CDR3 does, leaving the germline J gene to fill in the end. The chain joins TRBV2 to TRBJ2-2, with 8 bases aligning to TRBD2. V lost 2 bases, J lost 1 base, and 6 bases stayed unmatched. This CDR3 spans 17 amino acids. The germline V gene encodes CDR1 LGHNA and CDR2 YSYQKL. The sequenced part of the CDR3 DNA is TGTGCCAGCAGCCAACTCCGGGACTGGAGAAACACCGGG. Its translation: CASSQLRDWRNTG. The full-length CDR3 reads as CASSQLRDWRNTGQLYF.

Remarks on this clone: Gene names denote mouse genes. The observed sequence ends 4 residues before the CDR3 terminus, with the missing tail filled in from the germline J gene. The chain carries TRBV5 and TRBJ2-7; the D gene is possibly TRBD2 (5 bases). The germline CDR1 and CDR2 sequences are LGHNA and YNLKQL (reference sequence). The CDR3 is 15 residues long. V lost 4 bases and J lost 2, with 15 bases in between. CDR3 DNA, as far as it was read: TGTGCCAGCAGCCCCCTGGGCTGGGTCCCCTAT. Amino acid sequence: CASSPLGWVPY. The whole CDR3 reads CASSPLGWVPYEQYF.

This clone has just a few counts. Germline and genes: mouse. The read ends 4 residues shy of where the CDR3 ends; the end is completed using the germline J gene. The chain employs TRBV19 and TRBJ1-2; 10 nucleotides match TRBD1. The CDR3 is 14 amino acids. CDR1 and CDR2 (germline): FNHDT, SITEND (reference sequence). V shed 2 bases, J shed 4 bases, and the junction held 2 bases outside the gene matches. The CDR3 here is CASSMGQGRSDYTF. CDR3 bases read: TGTGCCAGCAGTATGGGACAGGGGCGCTCC.

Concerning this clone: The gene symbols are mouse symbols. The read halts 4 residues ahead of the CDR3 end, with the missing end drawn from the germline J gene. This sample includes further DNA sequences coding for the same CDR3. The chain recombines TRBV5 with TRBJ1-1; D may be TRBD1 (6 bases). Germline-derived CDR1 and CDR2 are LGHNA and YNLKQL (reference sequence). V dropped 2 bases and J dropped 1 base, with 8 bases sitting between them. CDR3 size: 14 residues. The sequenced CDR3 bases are TGTGCCAGCAGCCAACAGGGGCAAAACACA. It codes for CASSQQGQNT. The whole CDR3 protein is CASSQQGQNTEVFF.

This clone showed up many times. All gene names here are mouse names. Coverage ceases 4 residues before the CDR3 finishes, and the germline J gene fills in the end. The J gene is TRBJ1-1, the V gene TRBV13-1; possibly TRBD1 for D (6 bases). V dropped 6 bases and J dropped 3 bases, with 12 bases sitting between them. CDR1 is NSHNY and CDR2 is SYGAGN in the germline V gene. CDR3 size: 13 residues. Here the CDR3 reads CASMGGADTEVFF. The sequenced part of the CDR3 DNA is TGTGCCAGCATGGGGGGCGCAGACACA.

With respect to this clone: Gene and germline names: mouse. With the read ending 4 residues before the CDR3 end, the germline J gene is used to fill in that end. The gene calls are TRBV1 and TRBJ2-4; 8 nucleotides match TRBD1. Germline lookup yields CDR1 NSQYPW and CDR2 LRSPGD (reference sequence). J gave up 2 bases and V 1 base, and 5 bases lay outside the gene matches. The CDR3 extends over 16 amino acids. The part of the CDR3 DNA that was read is TGCACCTGCAGTGCAGCCAGGGGGCGGGTTCAAAAC. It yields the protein CTCSAARGRVQN. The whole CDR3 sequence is CTCSAARGRVQNTLYF. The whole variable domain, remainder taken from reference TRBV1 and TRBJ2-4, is VTLLEQNPRWRLVPRGQAVNLRCILKNSQYPWMSWYQQDLQKQLQWLFTLRSPGDKEVKSLPGADYLATRVTDTELRLQVANMSQGRTLYCTCSAARGRVQNTLYFGAGTRLSVL.

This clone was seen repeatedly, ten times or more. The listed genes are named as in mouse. CDR3 amino acids: CASSWDRGTGQLYF. The sequenced CDR3 bases are TGTGCTAGCAGTTGGGACAGGGGGACCGGG. The chain joins TRBV29 to TRBJ2-2; 11 positions agree with TRBD1. The observed sequence ends 4 residues before the CDR3 terminus, with the missing tail filled in from the germline J gene. Germline V gives CDR1 MSHET, CDR2 SYDVDS. The V gene end was trimmed by 4 bases and the J gene end by 5 bases; junction bases not matched to a gene: 0. This CDR3 is 14 amino acids long.

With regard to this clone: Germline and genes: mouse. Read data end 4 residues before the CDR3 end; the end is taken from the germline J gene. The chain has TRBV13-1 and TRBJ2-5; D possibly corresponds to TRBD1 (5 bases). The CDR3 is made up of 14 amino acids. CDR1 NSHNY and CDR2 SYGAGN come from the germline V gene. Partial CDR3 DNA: TGTGCCAGCAGTGATCCAGGGCGACGAGAC. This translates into CASSDPGRRD. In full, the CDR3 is CASSDPGRRDTQYF.

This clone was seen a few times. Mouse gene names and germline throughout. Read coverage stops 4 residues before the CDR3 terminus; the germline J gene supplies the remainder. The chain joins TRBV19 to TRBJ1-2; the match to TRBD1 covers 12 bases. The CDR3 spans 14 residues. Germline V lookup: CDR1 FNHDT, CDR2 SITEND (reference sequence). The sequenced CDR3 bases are TGTGCCAGCAGAGAGGGACAGGGGGCGCCC. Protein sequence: CASREGQGAP. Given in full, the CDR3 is CASREGQGAPDYTF. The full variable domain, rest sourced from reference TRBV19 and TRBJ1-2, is GGIITQTPKFLIGQEGQKLTLKCQQNFNHDTMYWYRQDSGKGLRLIYYSITENDLQKGDLSEGYDASREKKSSFSLTVTSAQKNEMAVFLCASREGQGAPDYTFGSGTRLLVI.

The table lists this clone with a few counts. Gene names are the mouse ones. Here the CDR3 reads CAWTGQGYAEQFF. CDR3 bases read: TGTGCCTGGACTGGACAGGGTTATGCT. J is TRBJ2-1 and V is TRBV31; 8 nucleotides line up with TRBD1. Read sequence stops 4 residues before the CDR3 end, and the germline J gene provides the missing end. This CDR3 is built from 13 residues. The V segment lost 4 bases and the J segment 4 bases; nucleotides outside the gene matches: 3. CDR1 GKSSPN and CDR2 SITVG come from the germline V gene.

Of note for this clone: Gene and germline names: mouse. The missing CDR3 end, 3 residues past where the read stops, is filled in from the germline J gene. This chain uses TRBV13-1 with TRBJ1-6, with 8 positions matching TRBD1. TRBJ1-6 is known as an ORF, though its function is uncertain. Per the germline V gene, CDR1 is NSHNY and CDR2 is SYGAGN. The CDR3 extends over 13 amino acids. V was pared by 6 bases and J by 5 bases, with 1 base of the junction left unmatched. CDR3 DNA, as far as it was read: TGTGCCAGCAAACAGGGGGATAATTCGCCC. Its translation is CASKQGDNSP. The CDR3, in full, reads CASKQGDNSPLYF.

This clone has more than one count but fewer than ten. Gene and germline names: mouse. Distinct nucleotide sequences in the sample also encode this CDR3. The sequenced CDR3 bases are TGTGCCAGCAGTATATGGGGGGAAGAC. Translated, it gives CASSIWGED. The whole CDR3 protein reads CASSIWGEDTQYF. This chain connects TRBV19 to TRBJ2-5; 7 bases fit TRBD2. Coverage ceases 4 residues before the CDR3 finishes, and the germline J gene fills in the end. The CDR3 extends over 13 amino acids. Germline CDR1 reads FNHDT; CDR2 reads SITEND (reference sequence).

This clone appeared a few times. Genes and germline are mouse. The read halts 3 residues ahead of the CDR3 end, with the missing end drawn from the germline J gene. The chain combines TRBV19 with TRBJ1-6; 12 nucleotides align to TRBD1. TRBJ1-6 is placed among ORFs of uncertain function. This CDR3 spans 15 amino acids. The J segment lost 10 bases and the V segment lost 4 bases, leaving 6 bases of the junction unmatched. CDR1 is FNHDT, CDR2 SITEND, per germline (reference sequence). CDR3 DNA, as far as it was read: TGTGCCAGCAGTCGGGACAGGGGGCTAGGGTCGCCC. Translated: CASSRDRGLGSP. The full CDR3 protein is CASSRDRGLGSPLYF.

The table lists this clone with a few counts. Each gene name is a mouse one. CDR3 DNA, as far as it was read: TGTGCCAGCAGACTGGGGGGCTATGCT. This gives the protein CASRLGGYA. The full-length CDR3 reads as CASRLGGYAEQFF. The J gene is TRBJ2-1, the V gene TRBV13-1, with TRBD2 matching 9 bases. The CDR3 end is not reached by the read, which stops 4 residues before it; the germline J gene fills it in. CDR3 length: 13 residues. J was trimmed by 3 bases and V by 5 bases; bases with no gene match: 0. Germline values: CDR1 NSHNY, CDR2 SYGAGN.

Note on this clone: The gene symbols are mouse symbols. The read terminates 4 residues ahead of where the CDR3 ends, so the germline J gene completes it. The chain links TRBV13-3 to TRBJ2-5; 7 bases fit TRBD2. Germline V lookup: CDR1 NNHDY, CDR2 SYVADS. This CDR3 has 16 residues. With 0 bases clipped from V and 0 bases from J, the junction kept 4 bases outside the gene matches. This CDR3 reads CASSDGAWGNQDTQYF. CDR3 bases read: TGTGCCAGCAGTGATGGGGCCTGGGGGAACCAAGAC.

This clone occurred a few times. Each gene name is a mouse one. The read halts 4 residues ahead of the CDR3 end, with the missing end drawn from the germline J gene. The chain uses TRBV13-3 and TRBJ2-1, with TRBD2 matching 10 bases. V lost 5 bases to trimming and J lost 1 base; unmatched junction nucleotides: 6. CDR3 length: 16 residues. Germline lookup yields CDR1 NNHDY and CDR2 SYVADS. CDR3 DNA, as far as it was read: TGTGCCAGCAGGGGACTGGGGACGGGGAACTATGCT. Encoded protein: CASRGLGTGNYA. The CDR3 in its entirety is CASRGLGTGNYAEQFF.

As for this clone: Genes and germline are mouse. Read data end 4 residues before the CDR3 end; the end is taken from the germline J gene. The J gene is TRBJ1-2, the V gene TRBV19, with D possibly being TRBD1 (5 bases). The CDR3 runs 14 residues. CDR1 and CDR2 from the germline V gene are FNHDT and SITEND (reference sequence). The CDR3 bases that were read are TGTGCCAGCAGTAGCGGACTGGGGGGGGAC. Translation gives CASSSGLGGD. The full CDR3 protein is CASSSGLGGDDYTF.